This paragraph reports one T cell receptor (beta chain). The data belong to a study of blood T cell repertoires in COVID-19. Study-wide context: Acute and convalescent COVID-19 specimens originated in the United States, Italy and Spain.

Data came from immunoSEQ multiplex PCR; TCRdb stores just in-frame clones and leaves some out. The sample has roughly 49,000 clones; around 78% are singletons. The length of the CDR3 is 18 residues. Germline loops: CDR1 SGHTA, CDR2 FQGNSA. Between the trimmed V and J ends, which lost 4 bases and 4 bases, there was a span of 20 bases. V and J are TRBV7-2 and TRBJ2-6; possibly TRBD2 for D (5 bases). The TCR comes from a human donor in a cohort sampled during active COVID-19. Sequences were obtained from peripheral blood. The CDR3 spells CASSSSYTTSLGANVLTF. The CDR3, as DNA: TGTGCCAGCAGCTCCTCTTACACCACTAGTCTCGGGGCCAACGTCCTGACTTTC. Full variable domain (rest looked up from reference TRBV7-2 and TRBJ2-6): GAGVSQSPSNKVTEKGKDVELRCDPISGHTALYWYRQSLGQGLEFLIYFQGNSAPDKSGLPSDRFSAERTGGSVSTLTIQRTQQEDSAVYLCASSSSYTTSLGANVLTFGAGSRLTVL.